A single sample gave rise to the 23 T cell receptor beta chains below, sequenced in a study of blood T cell repertoires in COVID-19 (dated by TCRdb to about 2020). Library preparation was by the immunoSEQ multiplex PCR assay. This immuneACCESS table, as held by TCRdb, lists in-frame sequences with V and J called but not all clones. Of the missing ones, under half trace to an unresolved V gene in checked studies; the others have no known cause. Present in this sample are approximately 120,000 clones, 84% of which were seen just once. The ten largest make up about 7% of the sample. Sequences were obtained from peripheral blood. Source of these receptors: a woman between 45 and 60 years old with acute or convalescent COVID-19.

For this clone: The sample carries other DNA sequences with the same CDR3. Here the CDR3 DNA reads TGCGCCAGCAGCTTGGAATCAGTGAACTATGGCTACACCTTC. Amino acid sequence: CASSLESVNYGYTF. The gene calls are TRBV5-1 and TRBJ1-2, with D uncertain. This CDR3 spans 14 amino acids. Trimming cost V 0 bases and J 2 bases, with 8 bases left between them. Germline values: CDR1 SGHRS, CDR2 YFSETQ. The whole variable domain, remainder taken from reference TRBV5-1 and TRBJ1-2, is KAGVTQTPRYLIKTRGQQVTLSCSPISGHRSVSWYQQTPGQGLQFLFEYFSETQRNKGNFPGRFSGRQFSNSRSEMNVSTLELGDSALYLCASSLESVNYGYTFGSGTRLTVV.

The chain carries TRBV5-1 and TRBJ2-2; 7 nucleotides match TRBD1. V was pared by 4 bases and J by 4 bases, with 7 bases of the junction left unmatched. This CDR3 has 15 amino acids. Germline assignment: CDR1 SGHRS and CDR2 YFSETQ. CDR3 sequence reads: CASSPTGVGTGELFF. The CDR3 DNA reads as TGCGCCAGCAGCCCTACAGGGGTGGGCACCGGGGAGCTGTTTTTT.

The CDR3 loop reads CATSEGVGSDTQYF. Here the CDR3 DNA reads TGTGCCACCAGTGAAGGAGTGGGTTCAGATACGCAGTATTTT. The chain carries TRBV24-1 and TRBJ2-3, with D hard to call. V shed 4 bases and J shed 4 bases, with 11 bases lying between them. The CDR3 is made up of 14 amino acids. Germline V gives CDR1 KGHDR, CDR2 SFDVKD.

The genes are TRBV18 and TRBJ2-7, with D tentatively TRBD1 (5 bases). The CDR3 extends over 15 amino acids. The germline V gene has CDR1 KGHSH and CDR2 LQKENI. V lost 2 bases and J lost 7, with 18 bases in between. The CDR3 bases are TGTGCCAGCTCACCATCCCCGGGCGGTCCAGGGGAGCAGTACTTC. As protein: CASSPSPGGPGEQYF.

This chain uses TRBV5-8 with TRBJ2-7; D is unclear. The CDR3 length is 14 residues. Trimming cost V 6 bases and J 1 base, with 14 bases left between them. The germline V gene has CDR1 SGHTS and CDR2 YDEGEE. CDR3 protein: CASNNFGDSYEQYF. The DNA for the CDR3 is TGTGCCAGCAACAATTTTGGAGATTCCTACGAGCAGTACTTC.

This sequence joins TRBV12-3 or TRBV12-4 and TRBJ1-1, with 7 nucleotides matching TRBD1. This CDR3 has 12 amino acids. The ends lost 3 bases at V and 7 bases at J; junction bases unmatched: 2. The CDR3 DNA reads TGTGCCAGCAGTTTCGGGACAGTTGAAGCTTTCTTT. It codes for CASSFGTVEAFF.

This clone was picked up a small number of times. The chain couples TRBV5-8 to TRBJ2-1; possible D gene TRBD1, 6 bases. The CDR3 is made up of 14 amino acids. Germline V gene data show CDR1 as SGHTS and CDR2 as YDEGEE. Trimming left V 2 bases short and J 10 bases short, with 16 bases between. The CDR3 loop reads CASSFRQAPREQFF. The CDR3 DNA sequence: TGTGCCAGCAGCTTTCGACAGGCCCCCCGGGAGCAGTTCTTC.

This rearrangement joins TRBV2 to TRBJ2-1; D is possibly TRBD1 (5 bases). Trimming took off 3 bases at V and 7 bases at J, with 13 bases between the two ends. Germline V CDR1 and CDR2: SNHLY, FYNNEI. The CDR3 runs to 14 residues. CDR3 nucleotide sequence: TGTGCCAGCAGTGAGATTAGCAAGGGGAATGAGCAGTTCTTC. Its translation is CASSEISKGNEQFF.

The gene calls are TRBV5-5 and TRBJ1-5; D possibly corresponds to TRBD1 (6 bases). CDR1 SGHKS and CDR2 YYEKEE come from the germline V gene (reference sequence). The CDR3 length is 13 residues. V dropped 4 bases and J dropped 6 bases, with 11 bases sitting between them. The CDR3 sequence: CASSVQGGQPQHF. The CDR3 DNA is TGTGCCAGCAGCGTACAGGGTGGTCAGCCCCAGCATTTT.

Of note for this clone: This same CDR3 is encoded by further DNA sequences in the sample. The J gene is TRBJ1-2, the V gene TRBV7-6; perhaps TRBD1 as D (6 bases). Trimming left V 5 bases short and J 2 bases short, with 9 bases between. Germline CDR1 reads SGHVS; CDR2 reads FNYEAQ. The CDR3 consists of 13 residues. The CDR3 is CASSPTGNYGYTF. CDR3 DNA: TGTGCCAGCAGCCCTACAGGGAACTATGGCTACACCTTC. Full variable domain (remainder filled in from reference TRBV7-6 and TRBJ1-2): GAGVSQSPRYKVTKRGQDVALRCDPISGHVSLYWYRQALGQGPEFLTYFNYEAQQDKSGLPNDRFSAERPEGSISTLTIQRTEQRDSAMYRCASSPTGNYGYTFGSGTRLTVV.

The rearrangement links TRBV27 to TRBJ1-1; maybe TRBD1 (6 bases). Germline CDR1 is MNHEY and CDR2 is SMNVEV (reference sequence). This CDR3 contains 14 residues. Trimming removed 5 bases at V and 6 bases at J, with 16 bases between. CDR3 residues: CASSVGHGRAEAFF. The CDR3 DNA is TGTGCCAGCAGTGTGGGACACGGGCGCGCTGAAGCTTTCTTT.

The chain has TRBV10-3 and TRBJ2-1, with TRBD2 matching 8 bases. Germline loops: CDR1 ENHRY, CDR2 SYGVKD. This CDR3 spans 14 amino acids. V lost 7 bases and J lost 7; bases outside the gene matches: 9. The CDR3 reads CAINNAGTRNEQFF. The CDR3 coding sequence is TGTGCCATCAACAATGCCGGGACTAGGAATGAGCAGTTCTTC.

This chain connects TRBV6-5 to TRBJ1-6, with 9 bases lining up with TRBD1. V was pared by 6 bases and J by 7 bases, with 4 bases of the junction left unmatched. CDR1 is MNHEY, CDR2 SVGAGI, per germline. This CDR3 has 14 residues. CDR3 in amino acids: CASSLQGANSPLHF. For the CDR3, the DNA is TGTGCCAGCAGCCTACAGGGGGCCAATTCACCCCTCCACTTT.

The CDR3 bases are TGTGCCAGCAGTTTCAGGAAGGCATTCTCAGCTTTCTTT. This gives the protein CASSFRKAFSAFF. The gene calls are TRBV27 and TRBJ1-1; the D is unclear. Germline V gives CDR1 MNHEY, CDR2 SMNVEV (reference sequence). V lost 3 bases and J lost 10, with 15 bases in between. The length of the CDR3 is 13 residues.

This chain connects TRBV5-1 to TRBJ1-2; D gene ambiguous. Germline V gene lookup returns CDR1 SGHRS and CDR2 YFSETQ. This CDR3 has 13 amino acids. Between the trimmed V and J ends, which lost 4 bases and 4 bases, there was a span of 11 bases. The CDR3 DNA reads as TGCGCCAGCAGCGAGGAGGCCGCCTATGGCTACACCTTC. It translates to CASSEEAAYGYTF.

This clone showed up just once. The chain has TRBV6-5 and TRBJ2-1; 8 bases map to TRBD2. Germline V gene lookup returns CDR1 MNHEY and CDR2 SVGAGI. This CDR3 has 16 residues. The V and J ends lost 4 bases and 3 bases, in that order; junction bases with no gene match: 8. The CDR3 region has the DNA TGTGCCAGCAGTTCTCCGGGGGGGCCTTTCTACAATGAGCAGTTCTTC. This codes for CASSSPGGPFYNEQFF.

The CDR3 sequence: CSASGGDGYTF. CDR3 sequence (DNA): TGCAGTGCTAGCGGGGGGGATGGCTACACCTTC. This rearrangement joins TRBV20-1 to TRBJ1-2; a weak D match, TRBD1 (5 bases). The germline V and J ends were trimmed by 3 bases and 6 bases, with 8 bases remaining between them. The CDR3 consists of 11 residues. The V gene's germline CDR1 is DFQATT and CDR2 SNEGSKA (reference sequence).

This clone was recorded a few times. The V and J genes are TRBV18 and TRBJ2-1; a weak D match, TRBD2 (6 bases). CDR1 is KGHSH and CDR2 is LQKENI in the germline V gene. Trimming removed 4 bases at V and 9 bases at J, with 13 bases between. The CDR3 covers 13 residues. DNA of the CDR3: TGTGCCAGCTCACTTGCTGGGACTCGTGAGCAGTTCTTC. Amino acid sequence: CASSLAGTREQFF.

The rearrangement joins TRBV5-4 to TRBJ2-7, with a weak D call TRBD1 (6 bases). Trimming removed 4 bases from V and 3 bases from J, with 17 bases in between. The length of the CDR3 is 15 residues. Per the germline V gene, CDR1 is SGHNT and CDR2 is YYREEE (reference sequence). CDR3 DNA: TGTGCCAGCAGCCGCGCCCCGGACAGTTACTACGAGCAGTACTTC. This translates into CASSRAPDSYYEQYF.

The rearrangement joins TRBV10-3 to TRBJ1-2; 9 bases fit TRBD1. The CDR3 loop spans 14 amino acids. J was trimmed by 7 bases and V by 6 bases; bases with no gene match: 9. The germline gives CDR1 ENHRY, CDR2 SYGVKD. The chain's CDR3 is CAISPGQGLPGYTF. The DNA of the CDR3 is TGTGCCATCAGCCCGGGACAGGGATTGCCTGGCTACACCTTC.

This chain uses TRBV9 with TRBJ2-1; possible D gene TRBD2, 6 bases. Per germline, CDR1 SGDLS and CDR2 YYNGEE. V shed 5 bases and J shed 6 bases, with 9 bases lying between them. This CDR3 is 12 amino acids long. CDR3 DNA: TGTGCCAGCAGGCCCGGGGGCAATGAGCAGTTCTTC. Amino acid sequence: CASRPGGNEQFF. The complete variable domain, with remaining parts taken from reference TRBV9 and TRBJ2-1, reads DSGVTQTPKHLITATGQRVTLRCSPRSGDLSVYWYQQSLDQGLQFLIQYYNGEERAKGNILERFSAQQFPDLHSELNLSSLELGDSALYFCASRPGGNEQFFGPGTRLTVL.

V and J are TRBV5-1 and TRBJ2-5; TRBD2 matches at 9 bases. The CDR3 consists of 15 residues. V was pared by 4 bases and J by 0 bases, with 4 bases of the junction left unmatched. Germline CDR1 is SGHRS and CDR2 is YFSETQ. DNA of the CDR3: TGCGCCAGCAGCGGCGGGACTAGCAACCAAGAGACCCAGTACTTC. Protein sequence: CASSGGTSNQETQYF.

This clone has just a few counts. The gene calls are TRBV5-5 and TRBJ2-7; 7 bases agree with TRBD1. Trimming cost V 2 bases and J 2 bases; bases outside gene matches: 4. The CDR3 is 14 amino acids. Germline V gene lookup returns CDR1 SGHKS and CDR2 YYEKEE (reference sequence). The CDR3 reads CASSLRTGPYEQYF. CDR3 nucleotide sequence: TGTGCCAGCAGCTTAAGGACAGGCCCCTACGAGCAGTACTTC.